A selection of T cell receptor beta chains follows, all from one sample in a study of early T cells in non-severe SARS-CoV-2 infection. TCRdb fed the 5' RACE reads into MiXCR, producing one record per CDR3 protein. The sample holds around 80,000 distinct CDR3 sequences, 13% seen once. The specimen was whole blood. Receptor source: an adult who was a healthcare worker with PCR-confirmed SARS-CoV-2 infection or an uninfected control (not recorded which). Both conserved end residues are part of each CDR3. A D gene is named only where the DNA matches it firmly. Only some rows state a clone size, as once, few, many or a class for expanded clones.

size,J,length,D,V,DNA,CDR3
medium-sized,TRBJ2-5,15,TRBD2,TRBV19,TGTGCCAGTACGGGACTAGCGGGGTTCTTAAAGACCCAGTACTTC,CASTGLAGFLKTQYF
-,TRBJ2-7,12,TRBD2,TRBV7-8,TGTGCCAGCAGCATGCCGGGGGGTGAGCAGTACTTC,CASSMPGGEQYF
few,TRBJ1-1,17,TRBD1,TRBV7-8,TGTGCCAGCAGCCTGTTTTTCAGTCGACAGGGGAACACTGAAGCTTTCTTT,CASSLFFSRQGNTEAFF
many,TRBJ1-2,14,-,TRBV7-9,TGTGCCAGCAGCTTAGTAGGTCAGGGCAATGGCTACACCTTC,CASSLVGQGNGYTF
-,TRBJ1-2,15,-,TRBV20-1,TGCAGTGCTAGAGACCGACGGACGCAACTTTATGGCTACACCTTC,CSARDRRTQLYGYTF
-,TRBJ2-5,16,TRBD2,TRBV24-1,TGTGCCACCAGCGTAGGTGGACTAGCGTCACAAGAGACCCAGTACTTC,CATSVGGLASQETQYF
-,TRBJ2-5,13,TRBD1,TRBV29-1,TGCAGCGTTTGGACAGGCCCCAGTCAGACCCAGTACTTC,CSVWTGPSQTQYF
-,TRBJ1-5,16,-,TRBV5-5,TGTGCCAGCAGCTTGGATGTGGACAGCGGCAATCAGCCCCAGCATTTT,CASSLDVDSGNQPQHF
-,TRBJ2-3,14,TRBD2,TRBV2,TGTGCCAGCAGGAGCGGGGGGAGCACAGATACGCAGTATTTT,CASRSGGSTDTQYF
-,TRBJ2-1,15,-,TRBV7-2,TGTGCCAGCAGCTTAGAGGGCAGGGGAGGGAATGAGCAGTTCTTC,CASSLEGRGGNEQFF
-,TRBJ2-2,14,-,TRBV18,TGTGCCAGCTCAACAGTAGGCAGAACCGGGGAGCTGTTTTTT,CASSTVGRTGELFF
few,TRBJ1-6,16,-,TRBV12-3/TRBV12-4,TGTGCCAGCAGTTTAGAGCCGTGGGGAGGGAATTCACCCCTCCACTTT,CASSLEPWGGNSPLHF
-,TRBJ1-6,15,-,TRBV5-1,TGCGCCAGCAGCGGGCAGGGGATCGGAAATTCACCCCTCCACTTT,CASSGQGIGNSPLHF
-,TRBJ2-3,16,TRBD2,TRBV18,TGTGCCAGCTCACCGAGGGGACTAGCGGTCACAGATACGCAGTATTTT,CASSPRGLAVTDTQYF
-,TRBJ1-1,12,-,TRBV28,TGTGCCAGCAGAGAATGGGGCACTGAAGCTTTCTTT,CASREWGTEAFF
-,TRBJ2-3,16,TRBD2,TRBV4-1,TGCGCCAGCAGCCAAAAGCAACTAGCGGCCGCAGATACGCAGTATTTT,CASSQKQLAAADTQYF
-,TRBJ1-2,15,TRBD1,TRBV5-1,TGCGCCAGCAGCTTGGGGCAACAGGGGGCCTATGGCTACACCTTC,CASSLGQQGAYGYTF
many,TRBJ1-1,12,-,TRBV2,TGTGCCAGCAGGTCGGACAGCAATGAAGCTTTCTTT,CASRSDSNEAFF
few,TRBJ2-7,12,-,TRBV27,TGTGCCAGCAAAGGGGCCAGCTACGAGCAGTACTTC,CASKGASYEQYF
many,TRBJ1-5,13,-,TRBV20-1,TGCAGTGCAAGACAGGATAGCAATCAGCCCCAGCATTTT,CSARQDSNQPQHF
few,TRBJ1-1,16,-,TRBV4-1,TGCGCCAGCAGCCAATTCGTCGTCGTCAGGAACACTGAAGCTTTCTTT,CASSQFVVVRNTEAFF
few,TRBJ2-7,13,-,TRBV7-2,TGTGCCAGCAGCTTAGTTCCCCGCTACGAGCAGTACTTC,CASSLVPRYEQYF
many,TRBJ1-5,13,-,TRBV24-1,TGTGCCACCAGCGACAGGAGAAATCAGCCCCAGCATTTT,CATSDRRNQPQHF
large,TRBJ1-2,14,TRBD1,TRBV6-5,TGTGCCAGCACCTATCAGGGGGCTGGGGGTGGCTACACCTTC,CASTYQGAGGGYTF
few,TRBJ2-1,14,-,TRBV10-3,TGTGCCACCAAACCGGAGCCGTCCTACAATGAGCAGTTCTTC,CATKPEPSYNEQFF
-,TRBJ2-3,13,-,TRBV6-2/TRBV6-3,TGTGCCAGCTGTGGGGATAGCACAGATACGCAGTATTTT,CASCGDSTDTQYF
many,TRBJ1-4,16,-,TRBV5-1,TGCGCCAGCAGCTTGGACAGAACTGCAACTAATGAAAAACTGTTTTTT,CASSLDRTATNEKLFF
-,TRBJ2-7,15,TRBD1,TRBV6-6,TGTGCCAGCAGTTACTCGAAGACAGGGGTGGACGAGCAGTACTTC,CASSYSKTGVDEQYF
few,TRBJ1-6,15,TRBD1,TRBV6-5,TGTGCCAGCAGTCTGGGAGGGACAGCACATTCACCCCTCCACTTT,CASSLGGTAHSPLHF
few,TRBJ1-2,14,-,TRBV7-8,TGTGCCAGCAGCTTAGTTGGGGGTACCTATGGCTACACCTTC,CASSLVGGTYGYTF
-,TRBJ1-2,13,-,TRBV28,TGTGCCAGCAGTTCTCTGGGTCACTATGGCTACACCTTC,CASSSLGHYGYTF
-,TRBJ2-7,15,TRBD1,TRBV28,TGTGCCAGCAGTTTTGGACAGGGGCCGACCTACGAGCAGTACTTC,CASSFGQGPTYEQYF
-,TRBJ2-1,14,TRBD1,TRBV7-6,TGTGCCAGCAGCGAAGGGGGCCCCTACAATGAGCAGTTCTTC,CASSEGGPYNEQFF
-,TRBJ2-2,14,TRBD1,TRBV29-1,TGCAGCGTCTGGACAGGGGCCGCCACCGGGGAGCTGTTTTTT,CSVWTGAATGELFF
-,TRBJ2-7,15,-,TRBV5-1,TGCGCCAGCAGCCCGCTAGCGTCTCGCTCCTACGAGCAGTACTTC,CASSPLASRSYEQYF
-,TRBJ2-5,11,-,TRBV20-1,TGCAGTGCTAGAGCTACGGAGACCCAGTACTTC,CSARATETQYF
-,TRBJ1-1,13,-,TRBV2,TGTGCCAGCAGTGATCAGGGGAGGGCTGAAGCTTTCTTT,CASSDQGRAEAFF
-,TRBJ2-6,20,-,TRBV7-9,TGTGCCAGCACCATACCCCCCGCAGGGTTCTCAGTGCAGGGGGCCAACGTCCTGACTTTC,CASTIPPAGFSVQGANVLTF
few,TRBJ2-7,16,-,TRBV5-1,TGCGCCAGCAGCCCTGGACTAAGGACTGGATCCTACGAGCAGTACTTC,CASSPGLRTGSYEQYF
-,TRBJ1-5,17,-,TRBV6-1,TGTGCCAGCAGCGACAAGCACCGGGACGGAACCCATCAGCCCCAGCATTTT,CASSDKHRDGTHQPQHF
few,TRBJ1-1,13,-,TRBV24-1,TGTGCCACCAGTCTTCGTATCAACACTGAAGCTTTCTTT,CATSLRINTEAFF
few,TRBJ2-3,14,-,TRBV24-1,TGTGCCACCAGTTCTTTCGGCGCGGGAGATACGCAGTATTTT,CATSSFGAGDTQYF
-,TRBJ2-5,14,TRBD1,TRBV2,TGTGCCAGTACCTCAGACAGGGTACGAGAGACCCAGTACTTC,CASTSDRVRETQYF
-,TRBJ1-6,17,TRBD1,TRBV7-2,TGTGCCAGCAGCACTAGGACAGGGAGCTCCTATAATTCACCCCTCCACTTT,CASSTRTGSSYNSPLHF
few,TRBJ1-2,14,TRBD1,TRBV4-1,TGCGCCAGCAGCCCCGACAGGGGACAGGATGGCTACACCTTC,CASSPDRGQDGYTF
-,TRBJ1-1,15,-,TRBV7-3,TGTGCCAGCAGCTTCATGGCAGGGGCCCCCACTGAAGCTTTCTTT,CASSFMAGAPTEAFF
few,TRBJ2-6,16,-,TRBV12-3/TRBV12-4,TGTGCCAGCACCAGGGACAAGACTAGCGGGGCCAACGTCCTGACTTTC,CASTRDKTSGANVLTF
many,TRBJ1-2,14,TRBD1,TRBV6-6,TGTGCCAGCGTTATGCCTGGGACAGGGGGTGGCTACACCTTC,CASVMPGTGGGYTF